This TCR beta chain was observed in a study of T-cell memory formation after mild COVID-19. Looking at the study overall: The study found TCR clusters largely donor specific. Broader study findings: Pre-infection memory held some responding clones, suggesting pre-existing cross-reactive T cells responded.

TCRdb called the 5' RACE reads again in MiXCR, with one record for every CDR3 protein. This table holds approximately 180,000 distinct CDR3 sequences, roughly 17% found once. This CDR3 contains 14 residues. V was shortened by 5 bases and J by 1 base, with 8 bases between the two germline ends. This clonotype was detected only a few times. Antigen unknown. This chain uses TRBV12-3 or TRBV12-4 with TRBJ2-2; D is undetermined. The specimen sequenced was PBMCs or a T cell subset sorted from them (not recorded which). The sequence came from an adult woman who had mild COVID-19 (a few samples of this study predate the infection). Cell type and time point are not known. Here the CDR3 DNA reads TGTGCCAGCAGTCCACACCAGAACACCGGGGAGCTGTTTTTT. Translation: CASSPHQNTGELFF.